These T cell receptor beta chains were read from a single sample in a study of shared clonotypes between healthy human individuals. Method: immunoSEQ multiplex PCR; TCRdb's copy keeps in-frame clones and lacks some. This sample has under 200,000 clones, with 80% to 95% found just once. What was sequenced was naive CD4+ T cells sorted from blood. The source is a woman in her 30s in good health. The CDR3 runs from the conserved cysteine through the conserved F or W. Size tells how often a clone was seen (once, few, many) or the class of an expanded clone, and some rows leave it out.

>TRBJ1-1|14|-|TRBV18
CASSPISGNTEAFF
>TRBJ2-1|16|-|TRBV28
CASSLFGPGGSHEQFF
>TRBJ1-1|12|-|TRBV28
CASSSRLPEAFF
>TRBJ2-7|15|-|TRBV28
CASSVPGQGNYEQYF
>TRBJ2-3|14|-|TRBV21-1
CASSRNRGTDTQYF
>TRBJ1-5|13|-|TRBV18
CASSRDRDQPQHF
>TRBJ1-2|12|-|TRBV19
CASSRTNYGYTF
>-|14|-|TRBV2
CASSEDRGLREQYF
>TRBJ2-1|17|-|TRBV30
CAWSIQITSGSANEQFF
>TRBJ1-1|11|-|TRBV6-1
CASSQGQGAFF
>TRBJ2-7|17|-|TRBV6-1
CASSAYGATTGAYEQYF
>TRBJ2-2|15|-|TRBV19
CASGIPDYYTGELFF
>TRBJ2-1|14|-|TRBV10-3
CAIRASGDNNEQFF
>-|15|-|TRBV28
CASRDGASGFHEQYF
>TRBJ1-2|13|-|TRBV28
CASSLSVAYGYTF
>TRBJ1-1|14|-|TRBV30
CAWSVGGPGTEAFF
>-|14|-|TRBV18
CASSPRTESYEQYF
>TRBJ2-5|12|-|TRBV7-9
CASSLGRETQYF
>-|14|-|TRBV7-9
CASSFSGSSDEQYF
>-|12|-|TRBV11-1
CASSPDSAEQYF
>TRBJ2-7|14|-|TRBV28
CASSDGTFPYEQYF
>TRBJ2-7|12|-|TRBV28
CASSPSVGEQYF
>-|14|-|TRBV28
CASSFSGRTYEQYF
>TRBJ2-7|14|-|TRBV6-5
CATGGSGPAYEQYF
>TRBJ2-7|12|-|TRBV7-4
CASSPDRGPEYF
>TRBJ2-7|15|few|TRBV23-1
CASSQYTGKVDEQYF
>TRBJ2-7|18|-|TRBV4-1
CASSQGASGIGRFDEQYF
>TRBJ1-1|11|-|TRBV28
CASSLSTEAFF
>TRBJ1-1|11|-|TRBV20-1
CSAAPGTEAFF
>TRBJ1-1|14|-|TRBV28
CASTGGIMNTEAFF
>TRBJ2-3|20|-|TRBV28
CASSFHSTPSSGSSSDTQYF
>TRBJ1-1|14|-|TRBV4-1
CASSHFGQSTEAFF
>TRBJ1-4|15|-|TRBV18
CASSPSEGLAEKLFF
>-|13|-|TRBV28
CASSWRSSYEQYF
>TRBJ2-5|11|-|TRBV20-1
CSAREAWEQYF
>TRBJ1-1|15|-|TRBV6-5
CASSRRTGDQREAFF
>TRBJ1-4|16|-|TRBV9
CASSVNTGTANEKLFF
>TRBJ2-3|13|-|TRBV28
CASSDPVADTQYF
>TRBJ2-7|12|-|TRBV6-1
CASSGQGREQYF
>-|16|-|TRBV28
CASSLSWRGRDYEQYF
>TRBJ2-3|14|-|TRBV9
CASSSQFRTDTQYF
>TRBJ2-1|11|-|TRBV12-2
CASRLGNEQFF
>TRBJ2-2|14|-|TRBV15
CATSRAGIPGELFF
>TRBJ2-1|16|-|TRBV5-1
CASGRSGALSYNEQFF
>TRBJ1-2|13|-|TRBV5-1
CASSRGGNDGYTF